This T cell receptor (beta chain) derives from a study of blood T cell repertoires in COVID-19 (dated by TCRdb to about 2020). General notes on the study: Samples from collaborators originated in the United States, Italy and Spain and spanned both the acute and convalescent phases of COVID-19. Deeply sampled blood TCRbeta repertoires from subjects exposed to, actively infected with, or recovered from COVID-19 were included in the dataset. Where available, HLA class I and class II types were taken from metadata supplied by the sample provider and were not determined by assay-based typing. Sample metadata almost always included a de-identified subject ID, COVID-19 status, age in years and sex. The samples were drawn from the first 160 participants of the ongoing ImmuneRACE study and from 950 to 1,500 subjects provided by 6 global collaborators. The repertoires were released in a freely available public database intended as a resource for research on the immune response to SARS-CoV-2. The prospective study material was composed of cDNA or gDNA derived from T cells, B-cell-depleted T cells, or PBMCs.

In the prospective study, participants were about 18 to 100 years old, resided in approximately 25 geographic areas of the United States, and were enrolled through a virtual design. In the prospective study, participants were assigned to cohorts based on the clinical history participants reported in a screening survey and a study questionnaire. ImmuneRACE Cohort 3 recovered participants were defined by two consecutive negative NP/OP PCR tests, healthcare professional clearance, or symptom resolution. In the prospective study, whole blood, serum and a nasopharyngeal or oropharyngeal swab were collected from each participant by mobile phlebotomists. Over a roughly 2-month period, participants in the prospective study had the option of providing additional blood draws and questionnaires. Blood samples from the prospective study were shipped frozen or at room temperature prior to DNA extraction. This clone showed up just a few times. Its antigen is still unknown. The input lacks base qualities; no much larger clone sits a single base away.

Taken from the germline V gene, the CDR1 and CDR2 loops are KGHSH and LQKENI. V is pruned by 6 bases and J by 1 base, leaving 8 bases of the junction without a gene match. The CDR3 runs 16 residues from the cysteine to the phenylalanine. CDR3 DNA only is kept here, 48 bases in frame from base 1. What the research found in general, with its limitations: The amount of clinical and demographic metadata varied by source and participant and was provided uncurated.

TCRbeta CDR3 regions were amplified from genomic DNA by means of the immunoSEQ Assay, a bias-controlled multiplex PCR. As for how the authors treated the data: The number of nucleated cells in each sample was estimated by amplification of reference gene primers within the assay. To quantify the absolute abundance of each unique TCRbeta CDR3 rearrangement, sequence reads were collapsed and filtered. For each sample, productive Simpson clonality was calculated by taking the square root of Simpson's diversity index across productive rearrangements. TCRdb carries this immuneACCESS record with in-frame sequences only. Its versions omit some clonotypes, under half of them owing to an unresolved V gene in the studies checked, with the rest unexplained. Clone size and the V and J calls come from that table; the DNA yielded D and trimming. This sample is represented by roughly 300,000 clones; around 84% of them were singletons. Of the sample, under 3% is held by the ten largest clones.

The sequence came from a woman in her fifties or sixties who had recovered from COVID-19. The sample comprised PBMCs or T cells enriched from blood (not recorded which). Recombination connected TRBV18 to TRBJ1-4; the central 7 bases match TRBD1. The CDR3 in this case is CASSSGQALTNEKLFF. The nucleotide sequence reads as follows: TGTGCCAGCTCTTCAGGACAGGCCCTAACTAATGAAAAACTGTTTTTT.